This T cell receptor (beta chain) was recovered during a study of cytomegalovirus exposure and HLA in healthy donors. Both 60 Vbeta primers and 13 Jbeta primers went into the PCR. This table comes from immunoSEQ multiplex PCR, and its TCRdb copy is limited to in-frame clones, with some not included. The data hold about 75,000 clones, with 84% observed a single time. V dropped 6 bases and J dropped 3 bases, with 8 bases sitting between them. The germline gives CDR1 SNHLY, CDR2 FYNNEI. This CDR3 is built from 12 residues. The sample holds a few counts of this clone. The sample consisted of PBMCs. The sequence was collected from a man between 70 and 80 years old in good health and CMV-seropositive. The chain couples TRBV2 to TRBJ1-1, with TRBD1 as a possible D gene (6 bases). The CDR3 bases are TGTGCCAGCAGACAGGGTTACACTGAAGCTTTCTTT. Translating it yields CASRQGYTEAFF.